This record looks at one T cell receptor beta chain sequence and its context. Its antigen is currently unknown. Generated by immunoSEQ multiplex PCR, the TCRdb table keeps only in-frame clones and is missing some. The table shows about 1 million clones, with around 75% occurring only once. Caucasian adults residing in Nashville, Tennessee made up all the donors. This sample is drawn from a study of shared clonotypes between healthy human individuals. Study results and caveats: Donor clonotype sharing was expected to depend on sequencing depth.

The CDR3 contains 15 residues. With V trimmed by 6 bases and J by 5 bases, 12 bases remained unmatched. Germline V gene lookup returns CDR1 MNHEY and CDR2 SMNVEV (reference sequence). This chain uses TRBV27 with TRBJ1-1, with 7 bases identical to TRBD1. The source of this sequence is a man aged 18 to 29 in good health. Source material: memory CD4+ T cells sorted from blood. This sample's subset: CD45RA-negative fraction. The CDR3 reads CASRPLDRAGTEAFF. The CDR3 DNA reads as TGTGCCAGCAGGCCCCTTGACAGGGCGGGAACTGAAGCTTTCTTT.